This T cell receptor beta chain was captured in a study of cytomegalovirus exposure and HLA in healthy donors. This clone was seen a handful of times. As yet, its antigen is unknown. PCR was performed using 60 Vbeta and 13 Jbeta primers. Generated by immunoSEQ multiplex PCR, the TCRdb table keeps only in-frame clones and is missing some. Among about 160,000 clones listed, less than 90% were seen once. Points from the study as a whole: Further analysis was carried out later, and it showed several of the most significant clusters appearing linked to common viral pathogens.

Germline V lookup: CDR1 MNHNS, CDR2 SASEGT. V lost 6 bases to trimming and J lost 2 bases, with 11 bases between them. CDR3 size: 13 residues. The source of this sequence is a woman aged 18-29 years in good health and CMV-seronegative. The chain recombines TRBV6-1 with TRBJ2-7, with TRBD2 as a possible D gene (5 bases). Sequences were obtained from PBMCs. CDR3 bases: TGTGCCAGCAGGAGGGAGCCTACCTACGAGCAGTACTTC. Translating it yields CASRREPTYEQYF.